This T cell receptor (beta chain) was sequenced for a study of cytomegalovirus exposure and HLA in healthy donors. Study observations and caveats: Cytomegalovirus status was reportedly diagnosed by the classifier with high specificity and sensitivity. Researchers catalogued some 160 TCR beta chains as cytomegalovirus-associated.

Both 60 Vbeta primers and 13 Jbeta primers went into the PCR. Libraries were prepared by immunoSEQ multiplex PCR; TCRdb keeps only in-frame clonotypes and omits some of them. The sample includes roughly 160,000 clones, approximately 88% of them seen just once. Although they were nominally healthy when sampled, donors likely had unrecorded immune exposures. V dropped 9 bases and J dropped 6 bases, with 15 bases sitting between them. The length of the CDR3 is 13 residues. The V gene's germline CDR1 is SEHNR and CDR2 FQNEAQ (reference sequence). This clone has just one count. The antigen is undetermined. The V call is TRBV7-9, the J call TRBJ2-1; D not resolved. The TCR comes from a boy younger than 10 in good health and CMV-seronegative. The sample comprised PBMCs. The CDR3 region is CASTSAGPNEQFF. The CDR3 DNA follows: TGTGCCAGTACGTCGGCAGGCCCCAATGAGCAGTTCTTC.